The 3 T cell receptor beta chains reported below all come from one sample, sequenced in a study of T-cell reconstitution after alpha-beta-depleted transplantation in children. It was with unique molecular identifiers that the TCRbeta library was prepared. TCRdb passed the PCR reads through MiXCR, listing each CDR3 protein once. Seen here are about 290,000 distinct CDR3 sequences, over 9.5% observed once, and the top ten hold less than 8%. The specimen comprised PBMCs, sampled before TCRalphabeta/CD19-depleted stem cell transplant. These TCRs come from a boy less than two years old with acute myeloid leukemia, due to receive a stem cell transplant.

The sample holds many counts of this clonotype. The V call is TRBV4-3, the J call TRBJ2-5, with D perhaps assigned TRBD1 or TRBD2 (5 bases each). The CDR3 sequence is 13 residues long. V gave up 2 bases and J gave up 7 bases, with 11 bases separating them. Looked up from germline, CDR1 is LGHNA and CDR2 is YSLEER. The CDR3 loop is CASSQNGGGTQYF. The CDR3 region has the DNA TGCGCCAGCAGCCAAAATGGTGGGGGGACCCAGTACTTC.

This clonotype was observed a handful of times. The rearrangement links TRBV12-3 or TRBV12-4 to TRBJ2-1; 11 positions match TRBD2. This CDR3 spans 19 amino acids. V shed 4 bases, J shed 4 bases, and the junction held 15 bases outside the gene matches. The CDR3 bases are TGTGCCAGCAGTTCCACAGGGAGAGCTAGCGGGGGGCGATACAATGAGCAGTTCTTC. It codes for CASSSTGRASGGRYNEQFF.

This clonotype has at least ten counts. This chain links TRBV5-5 with TRBJ1-4; 11 bases are shared with TRBD1. The V gene's germline CDR1 is SGHKS and CDR2 YYEKEE (reference sequence). The CDR3 runs to 17 residues. Germline trimming cut 4 bases from V and 4 bases from J; bases unmatched to any gene: 9. The CDR3 coding sequence is TGTGCCAGCAGCCCCCGGACAGGGGGCGCGAGTAATGAAAAACTGTTTTTT. This encodes CASSPRTGGASNEKLFF. Full variable domain (outside the CDR3, taken from reference TRBV5-5 and TRBJ1-4): DAGVTQSPTHLIKTRGQQVTLRCSPISGHKSVSWYQQVLGQGPQFIFQYYEKEERGRGNFPDRFSARQFPNYSSELNVNALLLGDSALYLCASSPRTGGASNEKLFFGSGTQLSVL.